This TCR beta chain was sequenced in a study of beta chain features in type 1 diabetes. Study-level findings and limits: Comparison showed that naive, central memory and Treg TCRB repertoires appeared more similar among patients than among healthy donors.

On this clone itself: Antigen specificity is unknown. Compared with germline, one end of the junction differs, possibly owing to a read error. The same CDR3 arises from other DNA sequences in this sample as well.

The isolated RNA, all of it, was reverse transcribed, so expressed TCRB transcripts were what got sequenced. Assay used: immunoSEQ multiplex PCR; TCRdb lists only in-frame clones, some missing. The sample shows about 900,000 clones, roughly a sixth of them seen only once. The CDR3 contains 14 residues. Germline CDR1 reads KGHSH; CDR2 reads LQKENI. The rearrangement links TRBV18 to TRBJ1-1; D might be TRBD1 (5 bases). The source is a woman aged 18-30 years in good health. Input material: naive CD4+ T cells from blood. The CDR3 DNA is TGTGCCAGCTCACCCGACAGCATGAATACTGAAGCTTTCTTT. It encodes CASSPDSMNTEAFF.